This T cell receptor (beta chain) was retrieved from a study of blood T cell repertoires in COVID-19. Looking at the study overall: The origin of the acute and convalescent COVID-19 samples was the United States, Italy and Spain. The cDNA or gDNA used as material had been derived from T cells, B-cell-depleted T cells, or PBMCs.

As processed by the authors: Amplification of reference gene primers was used by the study to estimate nucleated cell counts. Sequencing used immunoSEQ multiplex PCR; TCRdb keeps in-frame clones, though not all of them. V, J and clone size are those of that table, while D and trimming were read from the DNA. The repertoire holds about 300,000 clones, with approximately 88% as singletons. The specimen was peripheral blood. This TCR derives from a woman in her thirties who had recovered from COVID-19.

CDR3 amino acids: CASSLDTGHHYGYTF. CDR3 DNA: TGTGCCAGCAGCTTAGATACAGGGCATCACTATGGCTACACCTTC. V and J are TRBV5-4 and TRBJ1-2, with D perhaps TRBD1 (6 bases). The CDR3 consists of 15 residues. With 2 bases removed from V and 3 bases from J, the gap between germline ends came to 14 bases. The germline V gene encodes CDR1 SGHNT and CDR2 YYREEE (reference sequence).